The 18 T cell receptor beta chains given below trace back to one sample, sequenced in a study of shared clonotypes between healthy human individuals. Data came from immunoSEQ multiplex PCR; TCRdb stores just in-frame clones and leaves some out. Of over 2,000,000 clones listed, over 85% are singletons. Naive CD8 cells, CD45RO-negative and positively selected for CCR7, excluded terminally differentiated effector memory CD45RA+ cells. Input material: naive CD8+ T cells from PBMCs. The receptors stem from a man younger than 30 in good health. Some clones in this sample may be carry-over from other donors' samples.

With respect to this clone: Other DNA variants within this sample encode the same CDR3. The chain has TRBV19 and TRBJ2-3; D ambiguous. The length of the CDR3 is 12 residues. V dropped 3 bases and J dropped 0 bases, with 1 base sitting between them. Looked up from germline, CDR1 is LNHDA and CDR2 is SQIVND (reference sequence). CDR3 sequence reads: CASSISTDTQYF. As DNA, the CDR3 is TGTGCCAGTAGTATTAGCACAGATACGCAGTATTTT.

The chain links TRBV6-6 to TRBJ2-5, with TRBD2 matching over 10 bases. CDR3 length: 14 amino acids. Germline loops: CDR1 MNHNY, CDR2 SVGAGI (reference sequence). V was clipped by 3 bases and J by 5 bases; unmatched bases: 3. Written as DNA, the CDR3 is TGTGCCAGCAGTTATAGCGGGAGGAGGGAGACCCAGTACTTC. It yields the protein CASSYSGRRETQYF.

This clone came up once. DNA for the CDR3: TGTGCCAGCAGTTTATTGACGGGGACCGGGGAGCTGTTTTTT. Its protein is CASSLLTGTGELFF. This chain connects TRBV27 to TRBJ2-2; possibly TRBD2 for D (5 bases). Germline V lookup: CDR1 MNHEY, CDR2 SMNVEV (reference sequence). Trimming left V 1 base short and J 5 bases short, with 8 bases between. This CDR3 contains 14 residues.

This chain connects TRBV9 to TRBJ1-2; 8 bases are shared with TRBD1. Germline values: CDR1 SGDLS, CDR2 YYNGEE. Unmatched junction bases numbered 11, after V lost 4 bases and J lost 3 bases. The CDR3 has 16 residues. The CDR3 coding sequence is TGTGCCAGCAGCCCACGGACAGGGTCATCTTACTATGGCTACACCTTC. This encodes CASSPRTGSSYYGYTF.

The chain has TRBV6-5 and TRBJ2-7; 8 bases fit TRBD2. The V segment lost 2 bases and the J segment 0 bases; nucleotides outside the gene matches: 3. The germline V gene encodes CDR1 MNHEY and CDR2 SVGAGI. This CDR3 has 15 amino acids. The chain's CDR3 is CASSYGGRSSYEQYF. The CDR3 nucleotides are TGTGCCAGCAGTTACGGCGGGAGGAGCTCCTACGAGCAGTACTTC.

J is TRBJ1-5 and V is TRBV27; the match to TRBD1 covers 9 bases. Germline trimming cut 5 bases from V and 7 bases from J; bases unmatched to any gene: 6. Germline V gene data show CDR1 as MNHEY and CDR2 as SMNVEV (reference sequence). The CDR3 totals 14 residues. CDR3 DNA sequence: TGTGCCAGCAGTCCAGGGACAGGGATCCAGCCCCAGCATTTT. Translating gives CASSPGTGIQPQHF.

V and J are TRBV7-9 and TRBJ2-1, with a possible D match to TRBD2 (6 bases). Between the trimmed V and J ends, which lost 1 base and 9 bases, there was a span of 13 bases. From germline, CDR1 is SEHNR and CDR2 FQNEAQ (reference sequence). The CDR3 consists of 14 residues. CDR3 amino acids: CASSLVRERGEQFF. CDR3 DNA: TGTGCCAGCAGCTTAGTACGGGAGAGGGGTGAGCAGTTCTTC.

The V and J genes are TRBV27 and TRBJ2-1, with no clear D. Germline V gene sequence: CDR1 MNHEY, CDR2 SMNVEV (reference sequence). The CDR3 is made up of 14 amino acids. Trimming removed 8 bases at V and 4 bases at J, with 15 bases between. CDR3 coding DNA: TGTGCCAGCCTTATACGATGGGGTTACAATGAGCAGTTCTTC. Translating gives CASLIRWGYNEQFF.

This chain connects TRBV7-2 to TRBJ2-7, with TRBD2 identical over 9 bases. CDR1 is SGHTA, CDR2 FQGNSA, per germline. CDR3 size: 13 residues. J was trimmed by 6 bases and V by 5 bases; bases with no gene match: 5. The CDR3 nucleotides are TGTGCCAGCAGCCCGGGACTAGCTGGCGAGCAGTACTTC. It specifies CASSPGLAGEQYF.

The chain is built from TRBV7-3 and TRBJ2-7; maybe TRBD2 (5 bases). CDR1 is SGHTA and CDR2 is FQGTGA in the germline V gene. This CDR3 has 15 amino acids. The ends were cut back, 5 bases at V and 0 bases at J, with 14 bases in the middle. The CDR3 here is CASSQETGSSYEQYF. The CDR3 DNA reads TGTGCCAGCAGCCAAGAAACGGGAAGCTCCTACGAGCAGTACTTC.

The CDR3 is CASSVRGSDLSYEQYF. DNA for the CDR3: TGTGCCAGCAGCGTAAGGGGAAGCGACCTCTCCTACGAGCAGTACTTC. This chain connects TRBV7-6 to TRBJ2-7; tentatively, D is TRBD1 (5 bases). Germline CDR1 is SGHVS and CDR2 is FNYEAQ. CDR3 length: 16 residues. Between the trimmed V and J ends, which lost 5 bases and 0 bases, there was a span of 17 bases. Combining the CDR3 with reference TRBV7-6 and TRBJ2-7 gives the whole variable domain GAGVSQSPRYKVTKRGQDVALRCDPISGHVSLYWYRQALGQGPEFLTYFNYEAQQDKSGLPNDRFSAERPEGSISTLTIQRTEQRDSAMYRCASSVRGSDLSYEQYFGPGTRLTVT.

The chain carries TRBV29-1 and TRBJ2-3, with TRBD2 as a possible D gene (6 bases). V lost 6 bases to trimming and J lost 2 bases, with 15 bases between them. The V gene's germline CDR1 is SQVTM and CDR2 ANQGSEA. The CDR3 spans 14 residues. The CDR3: CSVPGLPPTDTQYF. The CDR3 DNA reads as TGCAGCGTCCCGGGACTTCCGCCCACAGATACGCAGTATTTT.

The gene calls are TRBV9 and TRBJ2-2, with D unresolved. V dropped 1 base and J dropped 6 bases, with 16 bases sitting between them. CDR1 and CDR2 (germline): SGDLS, YYNGEE. This CDR3 is built from 16 residues. In DNA, the CDR3 is TGTGCCAGCAGCGTACCGGGTACGCCGACCGCCGGGGAGCTGTTTTTT. Encoded protein: CASSVPGTPTAGELFF.

The rearrangement uses TRBV6-1 and TRBJ2-7; D assignment may be TRBD1 or TRBD2 (6 bases each). Germline lookup yields CDR1 MNHNS and CDR2 SASEGT. Trimming cost V 3 bases and J 2 bases, with 14 bases left between them. The CDR3 consists of 15 residues. CDR3 residues: CASSEGAGRPYEQYF. CDR3 nucleotide sequence: TGTGCCAGCAGTGAGGGGGCGGGACGCCCCTACGAGCAGTACTTC.

The CDR3 reads CASSQYRGLLAQESYEQYF. The CDR3 DNA sequence: TGCGCCAGCAGCCAATACAGGGGGCTCTTAGCCCAGGAGTCCTACGAGCAGTACTTC. This sequence joins TRBV4-1 and TRBJ2-7, with 9 positions matching TRBD1. With V trimmed by 2 bases and J by 1 base, 15 bases remained unmatched. The CDR3 runs 19 residues. CDR1 and CDR2 from the germline V gene are MGHRA and YSYEKL.

The gene calls are TRBV7-1 and TRBJ2-6; TRBD1 might be the D (5 bases). TRBV7-1 qualifies as an ORF whose function is uncertain. The CDR3 is 18 amino acids. Trimming took off 5 bases at V and 5 bases at J, with 22 bases between the two ends. CDR3 sequence reads: CASSEWKRGQSRANVLTF. CDR3 nucleotide sequence: TGTGCCAGCAGCGAGTGGAAACGAGGACAAAGTCGGGCCAACGTCCTGACTTTC.

This clone was picked up a small number of times. The chain links TRBV14 to TRBJ1-1; D is uncertain. Germline CDR1 reads SGHDN; CDR2 reads FVKESK. V was trimmed by 3 bases and J by 5 bases, leaving 16 bases between them. The CDR3 totals 15 residues. In DNA form, the CDR3 reads TGTGCCAGCAGCCATCTTTCCGGGCTAGGTACTGAAGCTTTCTTT. This encodes CASSHLSGLGTEAFF.

This chain links TRBV7-9 with TRBJ2-2, with D possibly being TRBD2 (6 bases). The CDR3 spans 16 residues. From germline, CDR1 is SEHNR and CDR2 FQNEAQ (reference sequence). V lost 5 bases to trimming and J lost 7 bases, with 20 bases between them. The CDR3 bases are TGTGCCAGCAGCCCCACCGGGAGAGCGGCGAGCGGGGAGCTGTTTTTT. This translates into CASSPTGRAASGELFF. The entire variable domain, with the rest obtained from reference TRBV7-9 and TRBJ2-2, is as follows: DTGVSQNPRHKITKRGQNVTFRCDPISEHNRLYWYRQTLGQGPEFLTYFQNEAQLEKSRLLSDRFSAERPKGSFSTLEIQRTEQGDSAMYLCASSPTGRAASGELFFGEGSRLTVL.